The rows below give T cell receptor beta chains drawn from one sample of a study of blood T cell repertoires in COVID-19. Libraries were prepared by immunoSEQ multiplex PCR; TCRdb keeps only in-frame clonotypes and omits some of them. There are under 250,000 clones in the sample; around nine tenths occur only once, and under 2% lies in the top ten. The sample consisted of peripheral blood. The source is a woman in her sixties or seventies who had recovered from COVID-19. Both conserved end residues are part of each CDR3. D genes are given only for firm matches. For some rows the clone size is stated as once, few or many, or as a class when expanded; others skip it.

size | J | D | V | CDR3 | DNA
- | TRBJ2-2 | TRBD1 | TRBV4-1 | CASSRSVGGGGELFF | TGCGCCAGCAGCCGCTCGGTAGGGGGCGGCGGGGAGCTGTTTTTT
- | TRBJ2-1 | - | TRBV9 | CASSVVGGRGEQFF | TGTGCCAGCAGCGTAGTCGGGGGGCGCGGGGAGCAGTTCTTC
- | TRBJ2-3 | TRBD2 | TRBV4-1 | CASSQAFGGGQDTQYF | TGCGCCAGCAGCCAAGCCTTCGGGGGGGGCCAAGATACGCAGTATTTT
- | TRBJ1-2 | TRBD1 | TRBV19 | CASSMGPGQGTNYGYTF | TGTGCCAGTAGTATGGGACCGGGACAGGGAACGAACTATGGCTACACCTTC
- | TRBJ2-5 | - | TRBV18 | CASSHETSRGHGLEETQYF | TGTGCCAGCTCGCATGAAACTTCGCGGGGGCACGGTTTAGAGGAGACCCAGTACTTC
- | TRBJ1-2 | TRBD1 | TRBV6-5 | CASSTRTGNYGYTF | TGTGCCAGCAGTACCCGGACAGGTAACTATGGCTACACCTTC
- | TRBJ2-6 | - | TRBV28 | CASINGGAPGANVLTF | TGTGCCAGCATCAATGGAGGGGCTCCTGGGGCCAACGTCCTGACTTTC
once | TRBJ1-4 | TRBD1 | TRBV3-1/TRBV3-2 | CASSRPGQTNEKLFF | TGTGCCAGCAGCCGTCCGGGACAGACTAATGAAAAACTGTTTTTT
once | TRBJ1-2 | - | TRBV4-3 | CASSHSEAGNYGYTF | TGCGCCAGCAGCCATTCCGAGGCAGGGAATTACGGCTACACCTTC
- | TRBJ2-3 | TRBD2 | TRBV9 | CASSVKRTSGARTDTQYF | TGTGCCAGCAGCGTAAAGAGGACTAGCGGGGCACGCACAGATACGCAGTATTTT
- | TRBJ1-1 | - | TRBV27 | CASRPQVNTEAFF | TGTGCCAGCAGACCCCAGGTAAACACTGAAGCTTTCTTT
- | TRBJ1-1 | TRBD1 | TRBV6-2/TRBV6-3 | CASSQDRGLTNTEAFF | TGTGCCAGCAGCCAAGACAGGGGGCTTACGAACACTGAAGCTTTCTTT
once | TRBJ1-4 | - | TRBV5-1 | CASSFRGAGEKLFF | TGCGCCAGCAGCTTCCGGGGGGCAGGGGAAAAACTGTTTTTT
- | TRBJ2-3 | TRBD2 | TRBV11-2 | CASSLGGEVVDTQYF | TGTGCCAGCAGCCTCGGGGGGGAGGTGGTGGATACGCAGTATTTT
few | TRBJ1-1 | - | TRBV6-5 | CATWGGGENTEAFF | TGTGCCACATGGGGCGGGGGAGAGAACACTGAAGCTTTCTTT
- | TRBJ1-2 | TRBD1 | TRBV5-6 | CASSSPDRGGSGYTF | TGTGCCAGCAGCTCGCCGGACAGGGGGGGCTCGGGCTACACCTTC
- | TRBJ1-3 | TRBD1 | TRBV10-3 | CAIHEGRGSGNTIYF | TGTGCCATCCACGAAGGCAGGGGGTCTGGAAACACCATATATTTT
- | TRBJ1-1 | - | TRBV12-3/TRBV12-4 | CASSKQENTEAFF | TGTGCCAGCAGTAAACAGGAGAACACTGAAGCTTTCTTT
- | TRBJ1-1 | - | TRBV29-1 | CSVYQGIGNTEAFF | TGCAGCGTGTACCAGGGGATAGGGAACACTGAAGCTTTCTTT
- | TRBJ1-2 | - | TRBV29-1 | CSVGVVASKAYGYTF | TGCAGCGTCGGAGTAGTTGCGTCCAAGGCCTATGGCTACACCTTC
- | TRBJ2-1 | - | TRBV18 | CASSPPSGYYNEQFF | TGTGCCAGCTCACCACCGAGCGGATACTACAATGAGCAGTTCTTC
- | TRBJ2-7 | - | TRBV3-1/TRBV3-2 | CASSQDPGSYEQYF | TGTGCCAGCAGCCAAGATCCGGGTTCCTACGAGCAGTACTTC
- | TRBJ2-1 | TRBD1 | TRBV12-5 | CASGTGTNNEQFF | TGTGCTAGTGGGACAGGGACAAACAATGAGCAGTTCTTC
- | TRBJ2-1 | TRBD1 | TRBV6-5 | CASSYLHRGPDEQFF | TGTGCCAGCAGTTACCTCCACAGGGGGCCTGATGAGCAGTTCTTC
- | TRBJ2-7 | TRBD1 | TRBV6-2/TRBV6-3 | CASSYPDRGRALEQYF | TGTGCCAGCAGTTACCCCGACAGGGGAAGGGCCCTCGAGCAGTACTTC
once | TRBJ2-7 | - | TRBV21-1 | CASSKSNGEPYEQYF | TGTGCCAGCAGCAAAAGTAACGGGGAACCCTACGAGCAGTACTTC
- | TRBJ2-1 | TRBD1 | TRBV7-3 | CASSLMRTGGTGEQFF | TGTGCCAGCAGCTTAATGCGGACAGGGGGCACGGGAGAGCAGTTCTTC
few | TRBJ2-1 | TRBD2 | TRBV11-2 | CASSPGTKEGNEQFF | TGTGCCAGCAGCCCCGGGACTAAGGAGGGCAATGAGCAGTTCTTC
- | TRBJ2-7 | - | TRBV4-1 | CASSQGREGDEQYF | TGCGCCAGCAGCCAAGGGCGGGAAGGCGACGAGCAGTACTTC
- | TRBJ2-5 | - | TRBV7-2 | CASSLAGGLAETQYF | TGTGCCAGCAGCTTAGCGGGGGGGCTGGCGGAGACCCAGTACTTC
- | TRBJ1-2 | TRBD1 | TRBV28 | CASSDRGSGYTF | TGTGCCAGCAGTGACAGGGGGTCTGGCTACACCTTC
- | TRBJ2-5 | - | TRBV5-1 | CASSLTRREETQYF | TGCGCCAGCAGCTTGACCCGCCGGGAAGAGACCCAGTACTTC
- | TRBJ2-1 | - | TRBV7-9 | CASSPDYGEQFF | TGTGCCAGCAGCCCGGACTATGGTGAGCAGTTCTTC
many | TRBJ1-2 | TRBD1 | TRBV9 | CASSAGDSDRYTF | TGTGCCAGCAGCGCTGGGGACAGCGACCGCTACACCTTC
- | TRBJ1-6 | TRBD1 | TRBV5-1 | CASSFQGALTSPLHF | TGCGCCAGCAGCTTCCAGGGGGCGCTTACTTCACCCCTCCACTTT
- | TRBJ1-2 | - | TRBV5-1 | CASSLTQNRDYGYTF | TGCGCCAGCAGCTTGACGCAAAATCGGGACTATGGCTACACCTTC
- | TRBJ1-1 | - | TRBV19 | CASSIAGVGTEAFF | TGTGCCAGTAGTATAGCAGGGGTCGGAACTGAAGCTTTCTTT
- | TRBJ2-7 | - | TRBV29-1 | CSVVVRLTSYEQYF | TGCAGCGTTGTTGTCAGACTAACCTCCTACGAGCAGTACTTC
- | TRBJ2-3 | TRBD2 | TRBV11-2 | CASSPRGGGPQYF | TGTGCCAGCAGCCCCCGGGGCGGGGGTCCGCAGTATTTT
- | TRBJ2-1 | TRBD2 | TRBV7-9 | CASSNPGRGGNEQFF | TGTGCCAGCAGTAACCCTGGGAGGGGCGGCAATGAGCAGTTCTTC
few | TRBJ1-2 | TRBD1 | TRBV6-7 | CASSPGQGGGYTF | TGTGCCAGCAGCCCGGGACAGGGCGGCGGCTACACCTTC
- | TRBJ2-7 | TRBD1 | TRBV4-3 | CASSQVWDREVNEQYF | TGCGCCAGCAGCCAAGTATGGGACAGGGAAGTTAACGAGCAGTACTTC
- | TRBJ2-2 | - | TRBV6-5 | CASSFRQVNTGELFF | TGTGCCAGCAGTTTCCGACAGGTGAACACCGGGGAGCTGTTTTTT
- | TRBJ2-2 | - | TRBV7-2 | CASSALGYTGELFF | TGTGCCAGCAGCGCCCTAGGATACACCGGGGAGCTGTTTTTT
- | TRBJ2-5 | - | TRBV7-3 | CASSKKGGAETQYF | TGTGCCAGCAGCAAAAAGGGCGGGGCAGAGACCCAGTACTTC